Each of the 14 T cell receptor beta chains below was sequenced from the same sample in a study of blood T cells in healthy people across ages (dated by TCRdb to 2013 to 2016). To prepare the library, 5' RACE was applied. Sequencer: Illumina HiSeq 2500. A second PCR of about 7 to 12 cycles was performed with a sample-barcoded 5' primer and a J-beta primer mix. TCRdb trimmed the raw reads at Q25, called clones with MiXCR and kept productive beta chains. CDR3 protein duplicates are merged, each entry listing the most common genes and DNA. Recorded for this sample are some 760,000 distinct CDR3 sequences; approximately 25% of them occurred a single time. The top ten hold 9% to 9.5% of the sample. These same data were also listed under a study on T cells of mothers and their children.

Sequencing input: blood. The receptors were gathered from a boy aged 5-17 years in good health.

This clonotype was detected a few times. The rearrangement joins TRBV20-1 to TRBJ2-4, with 10 nucleotides matching TRBD2. The trim removed 7 bases at V and 4 bases at J, leaving 10 bases unmatched. This CDR3 comprises 15 residues. Looked up from germline, CDR1 is DFQATT and CDR2 is SNEGSKA (reference sequence). CDR3 region: CSVSTSGPIKNIQYF. CDR3 sequence (DNA): TGCAGTGTCTCGACTAGCGGGCCGATTAAAAACATTCAGTACTTC.

This clonotype has more than one count but fewer than ten. CDR3 amino acids: CASSLYREPTNEKLFF. CDR3 coding DNA: TGTGCCAGCAGCTTGTACAGGGAACCAACTAATGAAAAACTGTTTTTT. The chain is built from TRBV7-8 and TRBJ1-4, with D possibly being TRBD1 (6 bases). The germline V gene encodes CDR1 SGHVS and CDR2 FQNEAQ. V was pared by 3 bases and J by 0 bases, with 11 bases between. The CDR3 length is 16 residues.

The chain joins TRBV4-2 to TRBJ2-7; D may match TRBD1 or TRBD2 (5 bases each). There are 15 residues in the CDR3. Deletions cut 3 bases from V and 4 bases from J, with 16 bases between. CDR1 is LGHNA and CDR2 is YNFKEQ in the germline V gene. Written as DNA, the CDR3 is TGTGCCAGCAGCCAGATGGAGGCAGGGAAGTACGAGCAGTACTTC. Protein sequence: CASSQMEAGKYEQYF.

V and J are TRBV24-1 and TRBJ1-2; a weak D match, TRBD1 (5 bases). The length of the CDR3 is 12 residues. From germline, CDR1 is KGHDR and CDR2 SFDVKD. V gave up 4 bases and J gave up 8 bases, with 10 bases separating them. The CDR3 is CATSEQGDGYTF. Written as DNA, the CDR3 is TGTGCCACCAGTGAACAAGGGGACGGCTACACCTTC.

The chain carries TRBV20-1 and TRBJ1-1; no reliable D call. Trimming left V 2 bases short and J 1 base short, with 14 bases between. This CDR3 has 15 amino acids. Germline CDR1 DFQATT, CDR2 SNEGSKA (reference sequence). The CDR3 DNA follows: TGCAGTGCTAGAATTCCGGATCGGGGGAACACTGAAGCTTTCTTT. Its translation is CSARIPDRGNTEAFF.

The chain combines TRBV7-9 with TRBJ2-6, with D possibly being TRBD2 (5 bases). V shed 5 bases and J shed 2 bases, with 13 bases lying between them. Germline-derived CDR1 and CDR2 are SEHNR and FQNEAQ (reference sequence). This CDR3 has 16 residues. The CDR3 DNA is TGTGCCAGCAGCCCCCGTGAGGGCGCTGGGGCCAACGTCCTGACTTTC. This gives the protein CASSPREGAGANVLTF.

V and J are TRBV5-1 and TRBJ2-3, with D perhaps matching TRBD1 (6 bases). CDR3 size: 17 residues. V lost 6 bases and J lost 0, with 20 bases in between. The germline gives CDR1 SGHRS, CDR2 YFSETQ. CDR3 region: CASTLAGTLDSTDTQYF. The CDR3 region has the DNA TGCGCCAGCACCCTCGCTGGGACATTGGATAGCACAGATACGCAGTATTTT.

The J gene is TRBJ2-3, the V gene TRBV12-3 or TRBV12-4, with 11 bases lining up with TRBD2. Unmatched junction bases numbered 18, after V lost 5 bases and J lost 2 bases. This CDR3 region has 20 residues. CDR3 protein: CASSGTGTSGGETFTDTQYF. CDR3 DNA sequence: TGTGCCAGCAGTGGAACCGGGACTAGCGGCGGTGAAACGTTCACAGATACGCAGTATTTT.

In this sample, this clonotype turned up a few times. The chain links TRBV2 to TRBJ2-3; 9 nucleotides match TRBD2. This CDR3 contains 12 residues. Looked up from germline, CDR1 is SNHLY and CDR2 is FYNNEI. Unmatched junction bases numbered 8, after V lost 6 bases and J lost 13 bases. CDR3 in amino acids: CASRGLAGYEYF. As DNA, the CDR3 is TGTGCCAGCAGAGGTCTAGCGGGGTACGAGTATTTT.

This clonotype was seen ten or more times. The V gene is TRBV29-1, the J gene TRBJ2-1; D is ambiguous. V lost 4 bases and J 8 bases, leaving 3 bases between the germline ends. The CDR3 length is 9 residues. Per the germline V gene, CDR1 is SQVTM and CDR2 is ANQGSEA. The CDR3 loop reads CSVGDEQFF. CDR3 nucleotide sequence: TGCAGCGTTGGGGATGAGCAGTTCTTC.

A few counts support this clonotype. V gene TRBV20-1 combines with J gene TRBJ2-5; D might be TRBD1 or TRBD2, each matching 5 bases. The V gene's germline CDR1 is DFQATT and CDR2 SNEGSKA (reference sequence). The CDR3 contains 15 residues. Deletions cut 3 bases from V and 1 base from J, with 15 bases between. The CDR3 protein is CSARGVRPTQETQYF. The CDR3 nucleotides are TGCAGTGCTAGGGGGGTGAGGCCAACCCAAGAGACCCAGTACTTC.

This clonotype was counted only a few times. The chain's CDR3 is CASRKGRVNTDTQYF. The CDR3 DNA follows: TGTGCCAGCAGGAAGGGAAGGGTAAACACAGATACGCAGTATTTT. The chain couples TRBV2 to TRBJ2-3; no clear D gene. The CDR3 contains 15 residues. CDR1 is SNHLY, CDR2 FYNNEI, per germline. The V end lost 6 bases, the J end lost 2 bases, and 15 bases lay between the germline ends.

J is TRBJ2-5 and V is TRBV10-3; TRBD1 matches 9 bases. Germline V gene data show CDR1 as ENHRY and CDR2 as SYGVKD. The CDR3 covers 15 residues. Germline trimming cut 4 bases from V and 5 bases from J; bases unmatched to any gene: 8. This chain's CDR3 is CAISGSRDRVETQYF. Here the CDR3 DNA reads TGTGCCATCAGTGGGTCACGGGACAGGGTCGAGACCCAGTACTTC.

The rearrangement uses TRBV19 and TRBJ1-3; D remains unclear. With 3 bases removed from V and 4 bases from J, the gap between germline ends came to 7 bases. Germline loops: CDR1 LNHDA, CDR2 SQIVND (reference sequence). The CDR3 has 13 residues. This chain's CDR3 is CASSIQAGNTIYF. In DNA form, the CDR3 reads TGTGCCAGTAGTATCCAGGCCGGAAACACCATATATTTT.